This T cell receptor (beta chain) was identified during a study of Graves' ophthalmopathy and Graves' hyperthyroidism. CDR1 SNHLY and CDR2 FYNNEI come from the germline V gene. V lost 3 bases, J lost 3 bases, and 12 bases lay in between. The CDR3 sequence is 14 residues long. The sample holds many counts of this clonotype. Its antigen is unidentified. Other autoimmune diseases, uncontrolled infections, pregnancy or lactation excluded patients from enrollment. CDR3 regions of TCR beta were amplified from RNA transcripts. HTBI-primed RT-PCR formed the first round, and a multiplex PCR formed the second. TCRdb ran MiXCR on the multiplex PCR reads and lists one entry per CDR3 protein. The sample records some 350,000 distinct CDR3 sequences, approximately 18% being singletons. Study-wide points: Classification of ophthalmopathy versus stable hyperthyroidism by a 13-signature model yielded approximately 90% sensitivity and around 76% specificity. Appearing in blood as well were most expanded thyroid clonotypes above 0.001 frequency.

Sequencing input: peripheral blood. The chain couples TRBV2 to TRBJ2-7; D possibly corresponds to TRBD2 (6 bases). The receptor comes from an adult woman with stable Graves' hyperthyroidism. The CDR3 loop reads CASSEWEEGYEQYF. DNA for the CDR3: TGTGCCAGCAGTGAGTGGGAGGAGGGCTACGAGCAGTACTTC. The full variable domain, completed using reference TRBV2 and TRBJ2-7, is EPEVTQTPSHQVTQMGQEVILRCVPISNHLYFYWYRQILGQKVEFLVSFYNNEISEKSEIFDDQFSVERPDGSNFTLKIRSTKLEDSAMYFCASSEWEEGYEQYFGPGTRLTVT.